Below are 27 T cell receptor delta chains sequenced from a single sample in a study of intestinal T cells in coeliac disease. The bulk TRD library came from around 150 ng of biopsy DNA amplified with BIOMED-2 primers. TCRdb re-identified clones in the multiplex PCR reads via CATT. The sample carries around 1,500 delta-chain clones, 69% recorded once. For each case, the template was genomic DNA from ten approximately 5-µm formalin-fixed paraffin-embedded scrolls. The sample consisted of a duodenal biopsy. The receptors originated from a human donor with celiac disease.

Notes on this clone: Given a far larger clone just one base away, this is likely a sequencing read error. This chain uses TRDV1 with TRDJ1, with 13 positions matching TRDD3. The J segment lost 0 bases and the V segment lost 4 bases, leaving 20 bases of the junction unmatched. The V gene's germline CDR1 is TSWWSYY and CDR2 QGS. CDR3 length: 22 residues. CDR3 nucleotide sequence: TGTGCTCTTGGGGGACCACCAACGGTTCTGACTGGGGGATACGCTTACACCGATAAACTCATCTTT. Its protein is CALGGPPTVLTGGYAYTDKLIF.

This clone is medium-sized by share. Given a much more abundant clone one base away, this may be a read error. The chain couples TRDV1 to TRDJ1; 11 nucleotides align to TRDD3. Losses at the gene ends were 5 bases for V and 3 bases for J; bases not matched to a gene: 23. This CDR3 comprises 21 residues. CDR1 TSWWSYY and CDR2 QGS come from the germline V gene. DNA of the CDR3: TGTGCTCTTGGGATCCACCACCTCCTACTTGATGGGGGATACGGGGCCGATAAACTCATCTTT. Protein product: CALGIHHLLLDGGYGADKLIF.

As regards this clone: A far larger clone lies a single base away; this is likely a read error. V and J are TRDV1 and TRDJ1; D may correspond to TRDD2 or TRDD3 (5 bases each). CDR1 and CDR2 from the germline V gene are TSWWSYY and QGS. The CDR3 spans 20 residues. V was trimmed by 3 bases and J by 1 base, leaving 27 bases between them. The CDR3 DNA follows: TGTGCTCTTGGGGACCGGCCTTTCCTCTGGCTGGGATCGGGCACCGATAAACTCATCTTT. This encodes CALGDRPFLWLGSGTDKLIF.

In its sample, this clone is medium-sized. Other DNA sequences of this sample code for an identical CDR3. The CDR3 sequence: CAFSFLPGLGDGYTDKLIF. The CDR3 DNA is TGTGCCTTCTCCTTCCTCCCCGGTCTGGGGGATGGGTACACCGATAAACTCATCTTT. The V call is TRDV3, the J call TRDJ1; TRDD3 agrees at 9 bases. The length of the CDR3 is 19 residues. Germline-derived CDR1 and CDR2 are TVYSNPD and GDNSRS (reference sequence). With 3 bases clipped from V and 0 bases from J, the junction kept 20 bases outside the gene matches. The entire variable domain, with the rest obtained from reference TRDV3 and TRDJ1, is as follows: CDKVTQSSPDQTVASGSEVVLLCTYDTVYSNPDLFWYRIRPDYSFQFVFYGDNSRSEGADFTQGRFSVKHILTQKAFHLVISPVRTEDSATYYCAFSFLPGLGDGYTDKLIFGKGTRVTVEP.

This clone was seen once. This likely reflects a read error, since a far larger clone is one base away. The chain joins TRDV3 to TRDJ1, with a weak D call TRDD3 (6 bases). CDR1 TVYSNPD and CDR2 GDNSRS come from the germline V gene (reference sequence). V gave up 5 bases and J gave up 0 bases, with 19 bases separating them. The CDR3 spans 15 residues. The chain's CDR3 is CAILYGGSYTDKLIF. The CDR3 nucleotides read TGTGCCATCCTATATGGGGGTTCGTACACCGATAAACTCATCTTT.

On this clone itself: A far more abundant clone sits one base away, making this likely a read error. V usage is TRDV1 and J usage is TRDJ1; 10 bases are a match to TRDD3. From germline, CDR1 is TSWWSYY and CDR2 QGS. This CDR3 has 17 residues. The CDR3 coding sequence is TGTGCTCTTCTGCCCCCGGTACTGGGGGATTTAACCGATAACCTCATCTTT. Protein sequence: CALLPPVLGDLTDNLIF.

This clone is labeled as large. The gene calls are TRDV2 and TRDJ1, with 12 bases matching TRDD3. The V and J ends lost 0 bases and 2 bases, in that order; junction bases with no gene match: 18. This CDR3 is 21 amino acids long. CDR1 and CDR2 (germline): GEAIGNYY, EKD. The CDR3 region is CACDTVSGGYAGVSPTDKLIF. Written as DNA, the CDR3 is TGTGCCTGTGACACCGTCTCTGGGGGATACGCAGGGGTATCCCCGACCGATAAACTCATCTTT.

This clone appeared a single time. The likely explanation is a read error, given a far larger clone one base away. The rearrangement joins TRDV1 to TRDJ4; 9 nucleotides line up with TRDD3. With 1 base clipped from V and 2 bases from J, the junction kept 17 bases outside the gene matches. The CDR3 sequence is 19 residues long. Germline CDR1 and CDR2: TSWWSYY and QGS. CDR3 in amino acids: CALGEPPGGLQLGERPLIF. The CDR3 DNA reads as TGTGCTCTTGGGGAACCTCCTGGGGGCCTCCAACTGGGGGAGAGACCCCTGATCTTT.

Remarks on this clone: A read error is the likely source, as a far larger clone sits one nucleotide away. DNA of the CDR3: TGTGCTCTTGGGAAACTTTCCTACAAAGCTTTACTGTACTCGAAGGATAAACTCATCTTT. The encoded protein is CALGKLSYKALLYSKDKLIF. The gene calls are TRDV1 and TRDJ1; TRDD2 agrees at 7 bases. Germline V gene lookup returns CDR1 TSWWSYY and CDR2 QGS. The length of the CDR3 is 20 residues.

On this clone: A far larger clone is a single base away, which makes a read error likely. The rearrangement joins TRDV1 to TRDJ1; 7 bases map to TRDD3. With V trimmed by 4 bases and J by 0 bases, 20 bases remained unmatched. CDR3 length: 20 residues. Germline CDR1 is TSWWSYY and CDR2 is QGS. CDR3 sequence reads: CALGGVLGGDPSLYTDKLIF. Here the CDR3 DNA reads TGTGCTCTTGGGGGAGTCCTAGGGGGGGATCCCTCACTGTACACCGATAAACTCATCTTT.

By sample share, this clone is large. This specimen includes other DNA sequences encoding the same CDR3. The rearrangement joins TRDV1 to TRDJ1; TRDD3 matches 12 bases. Germline V gene lookup returns CDR1 TSWWSYY and CDR2 QGS. This CDR3 is 24 amino acids long. V trimming: 0 bases; J trimming: 6 bases; junction bases outside the gene matches: 29. The CDR3 loop is CALGELLVGSYLVLGDTGDYKLIF. Here the CDR3 DNA reads TGTGCTCTTGGGGAACTCTTGGTAGGTTCCTACCTGGTACTGGGGGATACAGGGGACTATAAACTCATCTTT.

The J gene was not called, though the V gene is TRDV2; the table's D call of TRDD3 was not tested on the DNA. CDR3 length: 20 residues. The V gene's germline CDR1 is GEAIGNYY and CDR2 EKD. CDR3: CACDVVGGTMKHISIKTLFF. CDR3 DNA sequence: TGTGCCTGTGACGTCGTTGGGGGCACAATGAAACACATCAGTATAAAAACCCTCTTCTTC.

This clone is large in the sample. Other nucleotide sequences in the sample specify the same CDR3. The CDR3 nucleotides read TGTGCCTGTGACCCACTGGGGGGCCTCACCGATAAACTCATCTTT. Residues: CACDPLGGLTDKLIF. The chain is built from TRDV2 and TRDJ1; 8 positions agree with TRDD3. Germline CDR1 reads GEAIGNYY; CDR2 reads EKD. CDR3 length equals 15 residues. V gave up 3 bases and J gave up 1 base; unmatched junction bases: 6.

Notes on this clone: A far more abundant clone sits one base away, making this likely a read error. Different DNA sequences within this sample yield the same CDR3. J is TRDJ1 and V is TRDV1; D is perhaps TRDD3 (6 bases). V dropped 1 base and J dropped 5 bases, with 41 bases sitting between them. CDR1 TSWWSYY and CDR2 QGS come from the germline V gene. The CDR3 has 24 amino acids. Here the CDR3 reads CALGEPLMWLRDGYREVCTDKLIF. The CDR3, as DNA: TGTGCTCTTGGGGAACCCCTAATGTGGCTACGGGACGGATACAGAGAGGTGTGCACTGATAAACTCATCTTT.

The V gene reported is TRDV1; the J gene is uncalled; the D call of TRDD3 is as the table states it, not checked on the DNA. The CDR3 length is 24 residues. CDR1 and CDR2 from the germline V gene are TSWWSYY and QGS. CDR3 protein: CALAIPRPTLGGTMKHISIKTLFF. CDR3 in DNA: TGTGCTCTGGCTATCCCCCGGCCCACGTTAGGGGGCACAATGAAACACATCAGTATAAAAACCCTCTTCTTC.

The chain employs TRDV1 and TRDJ1, with TRDD2 matching 9 bases. The CDR3 runs 20 residues. V lost 3 bases, J lost 1 base, and 18 bases stayed unmatched. CDR1 is TSWWSYY and CDR2 is QGS in the germline V gene. The CDR3 DNA is TGTGCTCTTGGGGAGAAGGCCTTCCTACGCCCCTGGGGACTCACCGATAAACTCATCTTT. It yields the protein CALGEKAFLRPWGLTDKLIF.

The V and J genes are TRDV1 and TRDJ1; 8 positions agree with TRDD3. Germline CDR1 TSWWSYY, CDR2 QGS. V shed 0 bases and J 0 bases; nucleotides not matched to a gene: 12. The CDR3 loop spans 19 amino acids. Here the CDR3 DNA reads TGTGCTCTTGGGGAACTAGACGTAAGGGGGATAACGTACACCGATAAACTCATCTTT. Its translation: CALGELDVRGITYTDKLIF.

This clone was detected only a few times. A far larger clone is just one base off, so this is likely a read error. This chain links TRDV1 with TRDJ2; D unresolved. CDR1 TSWWSYY and CDR2 QGS come from the germline V gene. The CDR3 totals 13 residues. V was cut by 7 bases and J by 3 bases, with 9 bases left in between. In DNA, the CDR3 is TGTGCTCTTGTGGTTTCTCTGACAGCACAACTCTTCTTT. This codes for CALVVSLTAQLFF.

Sample share makes this clone large. J is TRDJ1 and V is TRDV1; either TRDD2 or TRDD3 may supply D (7 bases each). This CDR3 is 21 amino acids long. The ends were cut back, 0 bases at V and 1 base at J, with 27 bases in the middle. Germline-derived CDR1 and CDR2 are TSWWSYY and QGS. The CDR3 DNA reads TGTGCTCTTGGGGAACTCCGCCTTTCCTACGGGTGGGGGAAAGCCACCGATAAACTCATCTTT. This encodes CALGELRLSYGWGKATDKLIF.

V gene TRDV1 combines with J gene TRDJ1; 11 bases line up with TRDD3. Germline CDR1 is TSWWSYY and CDR2 is QGS. CDR3 length: 31 residues. V shed 5 bases, J shed 0 bases, and the junction held 50 bases outside the gene matches. In nucleotides, the CDR3 is TGTGCTCTTGGGACCCACCACCTCCTACTTGATGGGGGATACGGGGCCGATAAACTCATCCTGGGGGATGCTTACACCGATAAACTCATCTTT. Translated: CALGTHHLLLDGGYGADKLILGDAYTDKLIF.

No V segment was called; the J segment is TRDJ1; the table's D call TRDD3 went unverified against the DNA. CDR3 length: 18 amino acids. CDR3 nucleotide sequence: TGTGCCTCCCTACGCAGTTGTACTGGGGGATACGCCTTCGATAAACTCATCTTT. Amino acid sequence: CASLRSCTGGYAFDKLIF.

By sample fraction, this clone is medium-sized. The V gene is TRDV3, the J gene TRDJ1, with D perhaps matching TRDD3 (6 bases). V gave up 5 bases and J gave up 10 bases, with 35 bases separating them. Germline lookup yields CDR1 TVYSNPD and CDR2 GDNSRS (reference sequence). The CDR3 is made up of 17 amino acids. The CDR3 protein is CALTGLKRRGEWFRLIF. Written as DNA, the CDR3 is TGTGCCCTTACTGGGTTAAAACGTAGGGGTGAATGGTTTAGACTCATCTTT.

Turning to this clone: This probably arose from a read error, given a far larger clone one base away. The rearrangement uses TRDV2 and TRDJ1, with D perhaps matching TRDD3 (6 bases). Germline V gives CDR1 GEAIGNYY, CDR2 EKD. This CDR3 contains 14 residues. The CDR3 loop reads CACDVVGGTNKLIF. The CDR3 DNA reads as TGTGCCTGTGACGTCGTTGGGGGCACCAATAAACTCATCTTT.

This clone is labeled large. This chain joins TRDV1 and TRDJ1; 12 bases align to TRDD3. V was clipped by 0 bases and J by 3 bases; unmatched bases: 17. There are 21 residues in the CDR3. Germline V gene data show CDR1 as TSWWSYY and CDR2 as QGS. CDR3 region: CALGELSLLTTGGYRADKLIF. The CDR3 region has the DNA TGTGCTCTTGGGGAACTTTCCTTACTAACTACTGGGGGATACCGCGCCGATAAACTCATCTTT.

The table lists this clone with a count of one. The gene calls are TRDV1 and TRDJ1; the match to TRDD3 covers 8 bases. Germline V gene sequence: CDR1 TSWWSYY, CDR2 QGS. The CDR3 loop spans 22 amino acids. V shed 5 bases and J 0 bases; nucleotides not matched to a gene: 26. In nucleotides, the CDR3 is TGTGCTCTTGGGACCCACCACCTCCTACTTGATGGGGGATCCCCCTACACCGATAAACTCATCTTT. Encoded protein: CALGTHHLLLDGGSPYTDKLIF.

Notes on this clone: It is likely a read error: a sequence one base away is far more abundant. The chain couples TRDV1 to TRDJ1; tentatively, D is TRDD3 (5 bases). The CDR3 is 18 residues long. Germline assignment: CDR1 TSWWSYY and CDR2 QGS. V was pared by 9 bases and J by 0 bases, with 26 bases between. The DNA of the CDR3 is TGTGCTCTCCCCAGGGAGGGATCCGAGTCCCAGTACACCGATAAACTCATCTTT. Its translation: CALPREGSESQYTDKLIF.

As to this clone: A far larger clone lies a single base away; this is likely a read error. Other DNA sequences from this sample encode an identical CDR3 as well. The rearrangement uses TRDV2 and TRDJ3; 12 nucleotides match TRDD3. Germline CDR1 is GEAIGNYY and CDR2 is EKD. This CDR3 has 20 amino acids. Losses at the gene ends were 7 bases for V and 1 base for J; bases not matched to a gene: 13. DNA of the CDR3: TGTGCCTGCGACCCTGTACTGGGGGATACATATTCCTGGGACACCCGACAGATGTTTTTC. Residues: CACDPVLGDTYSWDTRQMFF.